Shown below are 9 T cell receptor beta chains from a single sample sequenced in a study of blood T cell repertoires in COVID-19 (dated by TCRdb to 2020 to 2022). The library relied on the immunoSEQ multiplex PCR assay. As stored in TCRdb, this immuneACCESS dataset retains in-frame rearrangements with V and J assigned. A fraction of the clones does not appear; measured against another copy, unresolved V genes explain less than half of the discrepancy, and the remainder lacks a known reason. This sample holds fewer than 95,000 clones; 90% were observed only once. The ten biggest clones cover roughly 0.8% of the sample. Sequenced: peripheral blood. These receptors were collected from a woman aged 80 or over with acute or convalescent COVID-19.

The chain carries TRBV11-2 and TRBJ2-1; no clear D gene. The V end lost 3 bases, the J end lost 0 bases, and 9 bases lay between the germline ends. This CDR3 has 15 residues. Germline values: CDR1 SGHAT, CDR2 FQNNGV. The CDR3 region is CASSFLRGSYNEQFF. CDR3 DNA: TGTGCCAGCAGCTTCTTACGCGGCTCCTACAATGAGCAGTTCTTC. Complete variable domain (other parts from reference TRBV11-2 and TRBJ2-1): EAGVAQSPRYKIIEKRQSVAFWCNPISGHATLYWYQQILGQGPKLLIQFQNNGVVDDSQLPKDRFSAERLKGVDSTLKIQPAKLEDSAVYLCASSFLRGSYNEQFFGPGTRLTVL.

This clone has more than one count but fewer than ten. The V and J genes are TRBV12-5 and TRBJ2-3; D perhaps matches TRBD2 (5 bases). Germline loops: CDR1 LGHNT, CDR2 FRNRAP. Trimming removed 5 bases from V and 4 bases from J, with 10 bases in between. The CDR3 totals 13 residues. In DNA, the CDR3 is TGTGCTAGTGGTAGGCTAGCCCCAGATACGCAGTATTTT. Its translation is CASGRLAPDTQYF.

This clone was picked up one time. The rearrangement joins TRBV5-1 to TRBJ2-4; no reliable D call. V lost 3 bases, J lost 6 bases, and 13 bases lay in between. The CDR3 loop spans 14 amino acids. Germline V lookup: CDR1 SGHRS, CDR2 YFSETQ. The CDR3 nucleotides are TGCGCCAGCAGCTCCTCAACCCGCGCAAACATTCAGTACTTC. Protein product: CASSSSTRANIQYF.

This clone was detected a few times. The rearrangement joins TRBV7-8 to TRBJ2-5; D is perhaps TRBD2 (7 bases). The CDR3 is 14 amino acids. Germline V gene lookup returns CDR1 SGHVS and CDR2 FQNEAQ. V lost 4 bases, J lost 1 base, and 10 bases lay in between. The CDR3 DNA reads as TGTGCCAGCAGCTGGAGGGGGGGCCAAGAGACCCAGTACTTC. Translated: CASSWRGGQETQYF.

The rearrangement joins TRBV10-3 to TRBJ2-2; D may be TRBD2 (6 bases). CDR3 length: 13 amino acids. Looked up from germline, CDR1 is ENHRY and CDR2 is SYGVKD. Deletions cut 8 bases from V and 6 bases from J, with 13 bases between. DNA of the CDR3: TGTGCCATCTCCCCGACTAGTCCCGGGGAGCTGTTTTTT. Protein: CAISPTSPGELFF.

The V gene is TRBV7-7, the J gene TRBJ2-5; the match to TRBD2 covers 8 bases. The CDR3 is 16 residues long. Per the germline V gene, CDR1 is SSHAT and CDR2 is FNYEAQ (reference sequence). V trimming: 4 bases; J trimming: 4 bases; junction bases outside the gene matches: 11. CDR3 coding DNA: TGTGCCAGCAGCTCCCTCGGCCGGGGGGGCCGAGAGACCCAGTACTTC. It codes for CASSSLGRGGRETQYF.

The V and J genes are TRBV5-1 and TRBJ2-7; tentative D call: TRBD1 (6 bases). V was cut by 4 bases and J by 1 base, with 18 bases left in between. This CDR3 comprises 16 residues. CDR1 is SGHRS and CDR2 is YFSETQ in the germline V gene. As DNA, the CDR3 is TGCGCCAGCAGCAGCCCCCAGGGGTTGAGGTCCTACGAGCAGTACTTC. This sequence encodes CASSSPQGLRSYEQYF.

This chain uses TRBV5-4 with TRBJ2-7, with 9 bases aligning to TRBD1. CDR1 is SGHNT and CDR2 is YYREEE in the germline V gene (reference sequence). V shed 4 bases and J 2 bases; nucleotides not matched to a gene: 7. CDR3 length: 15 residues. CDR3 region: CASSSRDRVTYEQYF. DNA of the CDR3: TGTGCCAGCAGCAGCCGGGACAGGGTTACCTACGAGCAGTACTTC.

The sample holds one count of this clone. The gene calls are TRBV7-2 and TRBJ1-2, with TRBD1 identical over 9 bases. This CDR3 contains 15 residues. V shed 5 bases, J shed 8 bases, and the junction held 12 bases outside the gene matches. CDR1 and CDR2 (germline): SGHTA, FQGNSA. The CDR3 loop is CASSQGQGARGGYTF. As DNA, the CDR3 is TGTGCCAGCAGCCAGGGACAGGGAGCCCGAGGGGGCTACACCTTC.